Listed below are T cell receptor beta chains from one sample, sequenced in a study of blood T cell repertoires in COVID-19. Profiling relied on immunoSEQ multiplex PCR, and the TCRdb table lists in-frame clones only, not all of them. This sample yields approximately 290,000 clones, of which approximately 90% are seen a single time; more than 0.75% belongs to the top ten. Sequencing was done on a sample of peripheral blood. The source of these receptors is a man in his thirties or forties with acute or convalescent COVID-19. Both conserved end residues are part of each CDR3. A D gene is named only where the DNA matches it firmly. The size field is filled for only some rows; it gives once, few, many or a size class.

DNA: TGTGCCAGCAGCCCCGGGGGGGACTATGGCTACACCTTC; CDR3: CASSPGGDYGYTF; V: TRBV7-3; size: .; D: .; J: TRBJ1-2
DNA: TGTGCCAGCAGCCAAACTTTTGGGGGGGGTCAGCCCCAGCATTTT; CDR3: CASSQTFGGGQPQHF; V: TRBV5-6; size: .; D: .; J: TRBJ1-5
DNA: TGTGCCAGCAGTGAATCCTCGGGGAGCAATCAGCCCCAGCATTTT; CDR3: CASSESSGSNQPQHF; V: TRBV2; size: .; D: .; J: TRBJ1-5
DNA: TGTGCCAGCAGTGTGGGCAGGGGGGAGCAGCCCCAGCATTTT; CDR3: CASSVGRGEQPQHF; V: TRBV2; size: .; D: TRBD1; J: TRBJ1-5
DNA: TGTGCCACTGAGAGCAGGCCCTATAATTCACCCCTCCACTTT; CDR3: CATESRPYNSPLHF; V: TRBV15; size: .; D: .; J: TRBJ1-6
DNA: TGTGCCAGCAGCGTAGCCCCCCTTGGGACAGGGACTGAAAAACTGTTTTTT; CDR3: CASSVAPLGTGTEKLFF; V: TRBV9; size: once; D: TRBD1; J: TRBJ1-4
DNA: TGCGCCAGCAGCACTCGCTCTGGGCCTCTTGCGCAGTATTTT; CDR3: CASSTRSGPLAQYF; V: TRBV5-1; size: .; D: .; J: TRBJ2-3
DNA: TGTGCCATCAGTGATTGGCTTTCCATTGAAGCTTTCTTT; CDR3: CAISDWLSIEAFF; V: TRBV10-3; size: .; D: .; J: TRBJ1-1
DNA: TGTGCCATCAGTGTATTCCTAGCGGGGACCACAGATACGCAGTATTTT; CDR3: CAISVFLAGTTDTQYF; V: TRBV10-3; size: .; D: TRBD2; J: TRBJ2-3
DNA: TGTGCCACCAGCAGAGACCCGGACAGGGAAGCGAAGAATGAGCAGTTCTTC; CDR3: CATSRDPDREAKNEQFF; V: TRBV15; size: once; D: TRBD1; J: TRBJ2-1
DNA: TGTGCCAGCAGCCCCGACAGGGGTCTAGAAAAACTGTTTTTT; CDR3: CASSPDRGLEKLFF; V: TRBV7-2; size: .; D: TRBD1; J: TRBJ1-4
DNA: TGTGCCAGCAGCAAACCACAGGGGGCGAATGAGCAGTTCTTC; CDR3: CASSKPQGANEQFF; V: TRBV28; size: few; D: TRBD1; J: TRBJ2-1
DNA: TGTGCCAGCAAAGGACAGTCTCCTCAGCCCCAGCATTTT; CDR3: CASKGQSPQPQHF; V: TRBV2; size: .; D: .; J: TRBJ1-5
DNA: TGTGCCAGCAGGCTGGACAGGGGCTCCTACAATGAGCAGTTCTTC; CDR3: CASRLDRGSYNEQFF; V: TRBV27; size: .; D: TRBD1; J: TRBJ2-1
DNA: TGCGCCAGCAGCCAAGTGGGGACTCGAAGCTCCTACGAGCAGTACTTC; CDR3: CASSQVGTRSSYEQYF; V: TRBV4-1; size: few; D: .; J: TRBJ2-7
DNA: TGCGCCAGCAGCGCGGCCGGACTAGAGGACGCCGGGGAGCTGTTTTTT; CDR3: CASSAAGLEDAGELFF; V: TRBV5-1; size: .; D: TRBD2; J: TRBJ2-2
DNA: TGTGCCAGTACCGACGAGAGGTTTGGACAGGATAATTCACCCCTCCACTTT; CDR3: CASTDERFGQDNSPLHF; V: TRBV19; size: .; D: TRBD1; J: TRBJ1-6
DNA: TGTGCCAGCAGTTTACAGGGGGCATCCGGAAACACCATATATTTT; CDR3: CASSLQGASGNTIYF; V: TRBV28; size: .; D: TRBD1; J: TRBJ1-3
DNA: TGTGCCAGCACCGGACAGGGGTCGGGCTACACCTTC; CDR3: CASTGQGSGYTF; V: TRBV6-1; size: .; D: TRBD1; J: TRBJ1-2
DNA: TGTGCCAGCAGCTCAAGCAGCGGTGAGCAGTTCTTC; CDR3: CASSSSSGEQFF; V: TRBV7-9; size: .; D: .; J: TRBJ2-1
DNA: TGTGCCAGCAGTTTATACGGGAGGGCGACTGAAGCTTTCTTT; CDR3: CASSLYGRATEAFF; V: TRBV28; size: .; D: .; J: TRBJ1-1
DNA: TGTGCCAGCAGCTCCGTGGGGCCTATCTACGAGCAGTACTTC; CDR3: CASSSVGPIYEQYF; V: TRBV28; size: .; D: .; J: TRBJ2-7
DNA: TGTGCCAGCAGCGTAGGTATAGGACAGCCACCATACGAGCAGTACTTC; CDR3: CASSVGIGQPPYEQYF; V: TRBV9; size: .; D: .; J: TRBJ2-7
DNA: TGCGCCAGCAGCTTGACAACCGGGACAGCTAACAATGAGCAGTTCTTC; CDR3: CASSLTTGTANNEQFF; V: TRBV5-1; size: .; D: TRBD1; J: TRBJ2-1
DNA: TGCGCCAGCAGCTTGGACCGGAATTCACCCCTCCACTTT; CDR3: CASSLDRNSPLHF; V: TRBV5-1; size: .; D: .; J: TRBJ1-6
DNA: TGTGCCAGCAGCCAATGGACATTACCCTACGAGCAGTACTTC; CDR3: CASSQWTLPYEQYF; V: TRBV3-1/TRBV3-2; size: .; D: .; J: TRBJ2-7
DNA: TGTGCCAGCAGAAGGAGAGCAGCATACTACACCTTC; CDR3: CASRRRAAYYTF; V: TRBV28; size: .; D: .; J: TRBJ1-2
DNA: TGCGCCAGCAGCTTTCGACTAGTAGGGTTGACAGATACGCAGTATTTT; CDR3: CASSFRLVGLTDTQYF; V: TRBV5-1; size: .; D: .; J: TRBJ2-3
DNA: TGTGCCAGCAGCCCAAGAGGGGGCTCTGGAAACATTCAGTACTTC; CDR3: CASSPRGGSGNIQYF; V: TRBV7-9; size: .; D: TRBD1; J: TRBJ2-4
DNA: TGTGCCAGCAGTTACAACGACGGGGGGCCTGGGAATGAGCAGTTCTTC; CDR3: CASSYNDGGPGNEQFF; V: TRBV6-2/TRBV6-3; size: .; D: .; J: TRBJ2-1
DNA: TGTGCCACCAGCAGGGCGGGGGGGAGCTCCTACAATGAGCAGTTCTTC; CDR3: CATSRAGGSSYNEQFF; V: TRBV15; size: .; D: TRBD2; J: TRBJ2-1
DNA: TGTGCCAGCAGTTTGATCCAGGGAGGCTACACCTTC; CDR3: CASSLIQGGYTF; V: TRBV12-3/TRBV12-4; size: .; D: .; J: TRBJ1-2
DNA: TGTGCCAGCAGCTTAGGGGGACAGAAGACGCCCCAGCATTTT; CDR3: CASSLGGQKTPQHF; V: TRBV7-9; size: .; D: TRBD1; J: TRBJ1-5
DNA: TGCGCCAGCAGCGCGGGGACTAGCGGGGGTCCCACAGATACGCAGTATTTT; CDR3: CASSAGTSGGPTDTQYF; V: TRBV5-1; size: once; D: TRBD2; J: TRBJ2-3
DNA: TGTGCCAGCACCCAGGGGGGAGGCTTTAACTATGGCTACACCTTC; CDR3: CASTQGGGFNYGYTF; V: TRBV28; size: .; D: TRBD1; J: TRBJ1-2
DNA: TGCGCCAGCAGCCGGGAAGCTAATGAAAAACTGTTTTTT; CDR3: CASSREANEKLFF; V: TRBV5-1; size: .; D: .; J: TRBJ1-4
DNA: TGTGCCAGCAATCTACAGGGGGCTCACACCGGGGAGCTGTTTTTT; CDR3: CASNLQGAHTGELFF; V: TRBV14; size: .; D: TRBD1; J: TRBJ2-2
DNA: TGTGCCAGTAGTACCAAATCCCTCCGAGCGAGGACTGAAGCTTTCTTT; CDR3: CASSTKSLRARTEAFF; V: TRBV19; size: .; D: .; J: TRBJ1-1
DNA: TGTGCCAGCAGTACCTCGGGGGGCCTCGGGGAGCTGTTTTTT; CDR3: CASSTSGGLGELFF; V: TRBV28; size: .; D: .; J: TRBJ2-2
DNA: TGTGCCAGCAGCACGCAGGGAAGAAACTACGAGCAGTACTTC; CDR3: CASSTQGRNYEQYF; V: TRBV7-9; size: once; D: .; J: TRBJ2-7
DNA: TGTGCCAGCAGCCTAGCGGGAAGTGATACGCAGTATTTT; CDR3: CASSLAGSDTQYF; V: TRBV11-2; size: .; D: TRBD2; J: TRBJ2-3
DNA: TGCAGCGCCTTAAGTGGGGGGGCCGGGAAACGAGCTCGGGAGCAGTACTTC; CDR3: CSALSGGAGKRAREQYF; V: TRBV29-1; size: .; D: .; J: TRBJ2-7